This TCR beta chain was documented in a study of identical twins. Whole-study findings and limits: Researchers reported excess low generation probability among twin-shared out-of-frame alpha sequences. In cord blood, abundant beta clonotypes had fewer insertions; memory showed no trend.

This clonotype appeared a few times. No antigen is known for it. Per germline, CDR1 SGHKS and CDR2 YYEKEE (reference sequence). This CDR3 comprises 15 residues. V lost 3 bases and J 6 bases, leaving 15 bases between the germline ends. After template switching added a universal primer site, the resulting cDNA carried unique molecular identifiers. Each CDR3 protein gets one entry after TCRdb re-called the 5' RACE reads with MiXCR. The sample carries approximately 220,000 distinct CDR3 sequences, 6.5% to 8.5% recorded once. This same sample was also part of a study on yellow fever vaccine responses in identical twins.

The chain carries TRBV5-5 and TRBJ2-2; D might be TRBD1 (5 bases). This TCR derives from a young woman in good health. The sample consisted of memory (CD45RO+) T cells sorted from blood. CDR3 nucleotides: TGTGCCAGCAGCTGGACGGCAGGGTACGCCGGGGAGCTGTTTTTT. This translates into CASSWTAGYAGELFF.